The rows below give T cell receptor beta chains drawn from one sample of a study of cytomegalovirus exposure and HLA in healthy donors. Here immunoSEQ multiplex PCR was the method, and the copy in TCRdb shows in-frame clones only, minus some. Here the sample spans about 110,000 clones, 81% being singletons. Specimen: PBMCs. The receptors shown here come from a woman under 40 in good health and CMV-seronegative. The CDR3 runs from the conserved cysteine through the conserved F or W. A D gene is named only where the DNA matches it firmly. A clone size is listed for some rows: how often the clone was seen (once, few, many), or a class if it is expanded.

abundance	d_gene	j_gene	v_gene	CDR3aa	CDR3nt
.	.	TRBJ2-2	TRBV6-1	CASNSIAPGELFF	TGTGCCAGCAACTCTATCGCCCCCGGGGAGCTGTTTTTT
.	TRBD2	TRBJ2-3	TRBV7-3	CASSTGTSNTDTQYF	TGTGCCAGCAGTACCGGGACTAGCAACACAGATACGCAGTATTTT
.	TRBD2	TRBJ2-1	TRBV10-3	CAISEGGGLNEQFF	TGTGCCATCAGTGAAGGCGGGGGACTCAATGAGCAGTTCTTC
.	.	TRBJ2-7	TRBV25-1	CASTGAFEQYF	TGTGCCAGCACCGGAGCGTTTGAGCAGTACTTC
once	.	TRBJ2-1	TRBV9	CASARGGTYNEQFF	TGTGCCAGCGCCCGGGGAGGTACCTACAATGAGCAGTTCTTC
.	.	TRBJ2-1	TRBV6-4	CASSPRFLERVYNEQFF	TGTGCCAGCAGCCCTCGGTTCCTCGAGCGGGTGTACAATGAGCAGTTCTTC
.	TRBD1	TRBJ2-5	TRBV19	CASSARTGGTQYF	TGTGCCAGTAGCGCCCGGACAGGCGGGACCCAGTACTTC
.	.	TRBJ1-2	TRBV19	CASTKGTLYYGYTF	TGTGCCAGTACCAAAGGGACATTATACTATGGCTACACCTTC
few	.	TRBJ2-7	TRBV7-9	CASSLEDSYNFPYEQYF	TGTGCCAGCAGCTTAGAGGACAGCTATAATTTCCCCTACGAGCAGTACTTC
.	TRBD2	TRBJ2-1	TRBV29-1	CSVAPSGTGNDEQFF	TGCAGCGTTGCGCCTAGCGGGACGGGTAACGATGAGCAGTTCTTC
.	TRBD1	TRBJ1-3	TRBV29-1	CSVARGTGATTIYF	TGCAGCGTTGCCCGTGGGACAGGGGCTACCACCATATATTTT
.	TRBD1	TRBJ1-1	TRBV7-9	CASSLEGRQGSFF	TGTGCCAGCAGCTTAGAGGGGAGACAGGGATCTTTCTTT
.	TRBD2	TRBJ2-1	TRBV9	CASSVASSGYNEQFF	TGTGCCAGCAGCGTAGCGTCTAGCGGATACAATGAGCAGTTCTTC
.	.	TRBJ2-7	TRBV5-5	CASSLSPGSYEQYF	TGTGCCAGCAGCTTGAGTCCCGGGAGCTACGAGCAGTACTTC
.	TRBD2	TRBJ2-1	TRBV28	CASSPSLAGAYNEQFF	TGTGCCAGCAGTCCCTCACTAGCGGGAGCTTACAATGAGCAGTTCTTC
.	.	TRBJ2-7	TRBV7-8	CASSPAVEQYF	TGTGCCAGCAGCCCGGCGGTCGAGCAGTACTTC
.	TRBD1	TRBJ1-2	TRBV4-2	CASRLGTGDPANYGYTF	TGTGCCAGCAGGTTGGGGACAGGGGATCCGGCTAACTATGGCTACACCTTC
.	.	TRBJ1-1	TRBV4-1	CASSQDLRNTEAFF	TGCGCCAGCAGCCAAGATCTGCGGAACACTGAAGCTTTCTTT
.	TRBD2	TRBJ2-2	TRBV5-1	CASSLATSGSFSVGELFF	TGCGCCAGCAGCTTGGCCACTAGCGGGAGTTTTTCGGTCGGGGAGCTGTTTTTT
.	.	TRBJ2-3	TRBV18	CASSPPDWVSTDTQYF	TGTGCCAGCTCACCTCCAGACTGGGTTAGCACAGATACGCAGTATTTT
once	.	TRBJ1-5	TRBV5-1	CASSLEGSQPQHF	TGCGCCAGCAGCTTGGAGGGGTCTCAGCCCCAGCATTTT
.	TRBD1	TRBJ2-3	TRBV5-4	CTSSLDRGHGDTQYF	TGTACCAGCAGCTTGGACAGGGGGCATGGAGATACGCAGTATTTT
.	TRBD1	TRBJ2-1	TRBV25-1	CASSDSYTGDNEQFF	TGTGCCAGCAGTGATTCCTATACAGGGGACAATGAGCAGTTCTTC
.	.	TRBJ2-1	TRBV7-3	CASSLGGGMGNEQFF	TGTGCCAGCAGCTTAGGTGGCGGGATGGGCAATGAGCAGTTCTTC
.	TRBD2	TRBJ2-7	TRBV5-6	CASSLGNSPSGITYEQYF	TGTGCCAGCAGCTTAGGTAACAGCCCTAGCGGTATTACCTACGAGCAGTACTTC
once	.	TRBJ2-5	TRBV7-9	CASSSSGVRETQYF	TGTGCCAGCAGCTCCTCGGGGGTCAGGGAGACCCAGTACTTC
few	TRBD1	TRBJ1-2	TRBV5-1	CASTEAGGSGYTF	TGCGCCAGCACCGAAGCAGGGGGCTCGGGCTACACCTTC
once	.	TRBJ1-6	TRBV1	CTSSQDRDRGPGDNSPLHF	TGCACCAGCAGCCAAGACCGGGACAGGGGGCCTGGTGATAATTCACCCCTCCACTTT
.	TRBD1	TRBJ1-3	TRBV28	CALRDREGNTIYF	TGTGCCCTCCGGGACAGGGAAGGAAACACCATATATTTT
.	TRBD2	TRBJ2-1	TRBV29-1	CSVVLAGGRHNEQFF	TGCAGCGTTGTTCTAGCGGGAGGACGCCACAATGAGCAGTTCTTC